Given below is one T cell receptor beta chain in context. This sample was taken from a study of T cell changes during pregnancy in multiple sclerosis. V gave up 0 bases and J gave up 2 bases; unmatched junction bases: 9. Germline V gene lookup returns CDR1 SGHAT and CDR2 FQNNGV. The CDR3 is 17 amino acids. Generated by immunoSEQ multiplex PCR, the TCRdb table keeps only in-frame clones and is missing some. The table has some 16,000 clones, approximately 80% seen once; the top ten hold about a sixth. The clonotype originates from a female donor in good health, enrolled as a control in a pregnancy study. The rearrangement links TRBV11-2 to TRBJ1-2, with 7 nucleotides matching TRBD1. Specimen: CD8+ T cells from peripheral blood mononuclear cells, collected after pregnancy. CDR3 in DNA: TGTGCCAGCAGCTTAGATGGTAATCCGGGACAGAACTATGGCTACACCTTC. This codes for CASSLDGNPGQNYGYTF.